The table lists the clone carrying this TCR beta chain with many counts. The target antigen is unknown. Preparation of the TCRbeta library used unique molecular identifiers. TCRdb called the PCR reads again in MiXCR, with one record for every CDR3 protein. The sample records about 490,000 distinct CDR3 sequences, roughly a tenth being singletons. This entry is derived from a study of T-cell reconstitution after alpha-beta-depleted transplantation in children. Study results and caveats: The study reportedly traced alpha-beta T cells about two months after transplant to several hundred expanded graft clones. From newly produced T cells came most of the T-cell counts and diversity one year after transplant.

There are 12 residues in the CDR3. The germline V gene encodes CDR1 LNHNV and CDR2 YYDKDF (reference sequence). Trimming stripped 7 bases from V and 1 base from J, with 6 bases between. J is TRBJ2-3 and V is TRBV15; D gene uncertain. This TCR was recovered from a child aged 2 to 15 with inherited bone marrow failure, due to receive a stem cell transplant. This specimen consisted of PBMCs, obtained before TCRalphabeta/CD19-depleted stem cell transplant. The CDR3 bases are TGTGCCACCACGGCGGGCACAGATACGCAGTATTTT. The encoded protein is CATTAGTDTQYF.